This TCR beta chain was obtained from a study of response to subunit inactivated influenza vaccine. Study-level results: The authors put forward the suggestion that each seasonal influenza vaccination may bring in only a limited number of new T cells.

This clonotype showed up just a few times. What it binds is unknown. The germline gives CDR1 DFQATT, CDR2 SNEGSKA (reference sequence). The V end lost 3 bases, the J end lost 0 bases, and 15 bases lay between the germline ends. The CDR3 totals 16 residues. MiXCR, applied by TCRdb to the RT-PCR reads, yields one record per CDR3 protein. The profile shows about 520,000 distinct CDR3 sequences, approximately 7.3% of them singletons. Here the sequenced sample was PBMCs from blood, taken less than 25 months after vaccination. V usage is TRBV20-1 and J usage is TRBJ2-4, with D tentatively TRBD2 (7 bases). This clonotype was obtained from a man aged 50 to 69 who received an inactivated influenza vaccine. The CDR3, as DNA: TGCAGTGCTAGGCGGGGAGGGGGGCTAGCCAAAAACATTCAGTACTTC. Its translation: CSARRGGGLAKNIQYF.